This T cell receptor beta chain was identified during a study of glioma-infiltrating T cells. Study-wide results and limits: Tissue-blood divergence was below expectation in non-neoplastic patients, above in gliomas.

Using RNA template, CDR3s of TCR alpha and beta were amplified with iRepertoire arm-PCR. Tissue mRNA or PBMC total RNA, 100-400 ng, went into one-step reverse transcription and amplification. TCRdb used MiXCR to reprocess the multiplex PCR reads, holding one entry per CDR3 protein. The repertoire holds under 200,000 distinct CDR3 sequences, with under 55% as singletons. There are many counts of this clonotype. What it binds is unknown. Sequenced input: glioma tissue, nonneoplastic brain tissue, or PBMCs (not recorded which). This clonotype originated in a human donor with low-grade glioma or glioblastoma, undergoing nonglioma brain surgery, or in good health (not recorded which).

CDR3 DNA sequence: TGCAGTGCTAGCCGGGGGGGGGCCACAAATTCACCCCTCCACTTT. As protein: CSASRGGATNSPLHF. The J gene is TRBJ1-6, the V gene TRBV20-1, with D possibly matching TRBD1 (6 bases). Germline CDR1 reads DFQATT; CDR2 reads SNEGSKA (reference sequence). The CDR3 loop spans 15 amino acids. V lost 3 bases to trimming and J lost 7 bases, with 16 bases between them.